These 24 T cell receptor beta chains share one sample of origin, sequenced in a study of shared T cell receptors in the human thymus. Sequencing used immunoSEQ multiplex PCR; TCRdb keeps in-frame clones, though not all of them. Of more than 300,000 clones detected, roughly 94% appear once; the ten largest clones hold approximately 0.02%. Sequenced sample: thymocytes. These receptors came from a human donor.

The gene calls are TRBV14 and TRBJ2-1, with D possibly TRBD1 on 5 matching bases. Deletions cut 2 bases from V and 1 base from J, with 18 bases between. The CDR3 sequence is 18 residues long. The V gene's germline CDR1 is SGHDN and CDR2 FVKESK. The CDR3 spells CASSQSHRGRESYNEQFF. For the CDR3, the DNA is TGTGCCAGCAGCCAATCCCATCGTGGCAGGGAATCCTACAATGAGCAGTTCTTC.

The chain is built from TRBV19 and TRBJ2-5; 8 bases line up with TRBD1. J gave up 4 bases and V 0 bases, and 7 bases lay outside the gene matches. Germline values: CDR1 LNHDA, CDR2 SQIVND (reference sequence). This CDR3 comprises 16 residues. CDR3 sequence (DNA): TGTGCCAGTAGTATAGAGCGCCAGGGGGCACGAGAGACCCAGTACTTC. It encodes CASSIERQGARETQYF.

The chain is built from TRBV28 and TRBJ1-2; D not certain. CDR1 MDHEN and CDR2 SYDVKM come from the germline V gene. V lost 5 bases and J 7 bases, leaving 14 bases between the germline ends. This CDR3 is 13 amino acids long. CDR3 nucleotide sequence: TGTGCCAGCAGTCCCCCTGTTATGGTTGGCTACACCTTC. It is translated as CASSPPVMVGYTF.

In DNA, the CDR3 is TGTGCCAGCAGGGCCGAGACAGGGGGCCCCTACGAGCAGTACTTC. Its translation: CASRAETGGPYEQYF. The V and J genes are TRBV2 and TRBJ2-7, with 10 bases lining up with TRBD1. Germline values: CDR1 SNHLY, CDR2 FYNNEI. This CDR3 spans 15 amino acids. Germline trimming cut 6 bases from V and 2 bases from J; bases unmatched to any gene: 7.

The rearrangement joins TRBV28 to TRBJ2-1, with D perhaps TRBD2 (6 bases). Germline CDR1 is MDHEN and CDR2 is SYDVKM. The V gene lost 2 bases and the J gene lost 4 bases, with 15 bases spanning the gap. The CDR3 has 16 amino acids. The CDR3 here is CASSLGRGMAYNEQFF. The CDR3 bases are TGTGCCAGCAGTTTAGGGCGGGGTATGGCGTACAATGAGCAGTTCTTC.

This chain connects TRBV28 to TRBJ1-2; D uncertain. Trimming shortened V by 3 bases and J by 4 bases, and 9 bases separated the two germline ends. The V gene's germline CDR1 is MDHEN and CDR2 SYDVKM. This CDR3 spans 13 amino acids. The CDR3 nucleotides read TGTGCCAGCAGTTTGGCACAGAGCTATGGCTACACCTTC. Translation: CASSLAQSYGYTF.

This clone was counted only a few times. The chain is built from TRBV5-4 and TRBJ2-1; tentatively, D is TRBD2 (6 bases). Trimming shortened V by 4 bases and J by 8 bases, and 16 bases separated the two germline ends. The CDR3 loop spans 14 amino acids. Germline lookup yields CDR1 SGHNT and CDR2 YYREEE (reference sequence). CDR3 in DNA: TGTGCCAGCAGCCCACGGGCCCGCGGGGATGAGCAGTTCTTC. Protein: CASSPRARGDEQFF.

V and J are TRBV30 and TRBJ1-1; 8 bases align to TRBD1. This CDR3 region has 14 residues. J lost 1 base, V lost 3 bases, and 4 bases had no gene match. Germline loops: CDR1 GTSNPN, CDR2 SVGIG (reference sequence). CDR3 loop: CAWRRTGRNTEAFF. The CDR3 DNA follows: TGTGCCTGGAGACGGACAGGGCGGAACACTGAAGCTTTCTTT.

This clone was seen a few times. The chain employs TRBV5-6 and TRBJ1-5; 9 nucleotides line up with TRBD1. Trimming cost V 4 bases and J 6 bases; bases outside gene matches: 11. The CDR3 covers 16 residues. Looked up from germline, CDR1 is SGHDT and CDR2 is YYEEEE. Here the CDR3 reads CASSPETGGKCQPQHF. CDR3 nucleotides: TGTGCCAGCAGCCCGGAGACAGGGGGAAAGTGTCAGCCCCAGCATTTT.

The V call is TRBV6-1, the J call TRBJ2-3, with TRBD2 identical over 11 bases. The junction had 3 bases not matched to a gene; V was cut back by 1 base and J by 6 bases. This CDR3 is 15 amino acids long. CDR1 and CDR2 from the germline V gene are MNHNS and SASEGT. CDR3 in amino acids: CASSEVTSGIDTQYF. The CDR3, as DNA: TGTGCCAGCAGTGAAGTGACTAGCGGGATTGATACGCAGTATTTT.

The CDR3 DNA follows: TGTGCCAGCAGCCCAACGGTAGGGGACACTGAAGCTTTCTTT. This encodes CASSPTVGDTEAFF. The V gene is TRBV4-2, the J gene TRBJ1-1; a possible D gene is TRBD1 (5 bases). The CDR3 runs to 14 residues. Per the germline V gene, CDR1 is LGHNA and CDR2 is YNFKEQ. The ends were cut back, 4 bases at V and 3 bases at J, with 12 bases in the middle.

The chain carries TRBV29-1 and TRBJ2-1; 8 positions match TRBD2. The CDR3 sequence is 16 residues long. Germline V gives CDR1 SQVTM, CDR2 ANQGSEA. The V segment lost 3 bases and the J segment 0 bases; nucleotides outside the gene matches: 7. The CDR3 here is CSVEIAGPYSYNEQFF. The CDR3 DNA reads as TGCAGCGTTGAGATAGCGGGACCCTACTCCTACAATGAGCAGTTCTTC.

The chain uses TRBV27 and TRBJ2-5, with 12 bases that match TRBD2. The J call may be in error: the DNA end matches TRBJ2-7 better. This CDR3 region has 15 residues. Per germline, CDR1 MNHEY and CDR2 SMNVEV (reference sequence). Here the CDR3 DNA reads TGTGCCAGCAGTTCCCCTGGACTAGCGGGATACGAGCAGTACTTC. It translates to CASSSPGLAGYEQYF.

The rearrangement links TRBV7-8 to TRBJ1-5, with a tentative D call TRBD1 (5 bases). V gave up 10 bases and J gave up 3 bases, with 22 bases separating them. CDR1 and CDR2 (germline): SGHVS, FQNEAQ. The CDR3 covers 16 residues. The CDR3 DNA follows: TGTGCCACCGCGGGGGGGGAGTGGGGAACCAATCAGCCCCAGCATTTT. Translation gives CATAGGEWGTNQPQHF.

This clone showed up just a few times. The CDR3 region is CASSSGRGRGYTF. The CDR3 DNA follows: TGTGCCAGCAGTTCCGGCAGGGGGCGAGGCTACACCTTC. V and J are TRBV6-5 and TRBJ1-2, with 8 bases lining up with TRBD1. V lost 4 bases to trimming and J lost 8 bases; unmatched junction nucleotides: 6. Germline-derived CDR1 and CDR2 are MNHEY and SVGAGI. This CDR3 has 13 residues.

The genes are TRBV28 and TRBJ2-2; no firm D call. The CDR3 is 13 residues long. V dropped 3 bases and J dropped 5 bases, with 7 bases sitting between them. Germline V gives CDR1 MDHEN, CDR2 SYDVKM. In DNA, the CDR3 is TGTGCCAGCAGTTTCGTGGGAACCGGGGAGCTGTTTTTT. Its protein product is CASSFVGTGELFF.

The CDR3 DNA follows: TGTGCCTGGAGACCGGGGGGCCGCAATGAAAAACTGTTTTTT. Translation: CAWRPGGRNEKLFF. This rearrangement joins TRBV30 to TRBJ1-4; TRBD1 is a possible D gene (6 bases). The V gene's germline CDR1 is GTSNPN and CDR2 SVGIG (reference sequence). CDR3 length equals 14 residues. Trimming pared 3 bases from V and 5 bases from J, leaving 13 bases between.

CDR3 nucleotides: TGTGCCAGCAGCTTAGGCCGCGACTACAGGGAGTTCTTC. Its translation is CASSLGRDYREFF. The V call is TRBV7-2, the J call TRBJ2-1; D is perhaps TRBD1 (6 bases). Trimming shortened V by 1 base and J by 14 bases, and 15 bases separated the two germline ends. In germline, CDR1 is SGHTA, CDR2 FQGNSA. This CDR3 has 13 amino acids. Full variable domain (missing parts from reference TRBV7-2 and TRBJ2-1): GAGVSQSPSNKVTEKGKDVELRCDPISGHTALYWYRQSLGQGLEFLIYFQGNSAPDKSGLPSDRFSAERTGGSVSTLTIQRTQQEDSAVYLCASSLGRDYREFFGPGTRLTVL.

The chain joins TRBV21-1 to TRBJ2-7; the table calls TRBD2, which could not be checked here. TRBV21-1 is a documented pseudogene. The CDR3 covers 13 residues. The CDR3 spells CASLPGSPREQYF. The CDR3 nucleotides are TGTGCCAGTCTACCCGGGTCCCCGAGGGAGCAGTACTTC.

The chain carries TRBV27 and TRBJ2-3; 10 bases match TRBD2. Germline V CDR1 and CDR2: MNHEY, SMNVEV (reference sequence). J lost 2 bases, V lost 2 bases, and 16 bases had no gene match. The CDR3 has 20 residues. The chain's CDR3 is CASSLTGGELAGIDTDTQYF. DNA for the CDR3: TGTGCCAGCAGTTTAACCGGGGGAGAACTAGCGGGGATAGACACAGATACGCAGTATTTT.

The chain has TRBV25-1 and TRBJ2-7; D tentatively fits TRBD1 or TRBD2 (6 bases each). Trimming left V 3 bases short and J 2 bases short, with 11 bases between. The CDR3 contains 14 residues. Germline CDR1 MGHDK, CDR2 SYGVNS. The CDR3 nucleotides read TGTGCCAGCAGTGATGGGAGGACAGCCTACGAGCAGTACTTC. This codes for CASSDGRTAYEQYF.

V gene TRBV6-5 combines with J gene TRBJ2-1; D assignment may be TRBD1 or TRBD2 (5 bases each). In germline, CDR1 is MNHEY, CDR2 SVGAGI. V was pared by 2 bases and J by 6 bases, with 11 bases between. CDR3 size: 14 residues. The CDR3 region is CASSYGGSSNEQFF. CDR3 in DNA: TGTGCCAGCAGTTACGGGGGTAGTAGCAATGAGCAGTTCTTC.

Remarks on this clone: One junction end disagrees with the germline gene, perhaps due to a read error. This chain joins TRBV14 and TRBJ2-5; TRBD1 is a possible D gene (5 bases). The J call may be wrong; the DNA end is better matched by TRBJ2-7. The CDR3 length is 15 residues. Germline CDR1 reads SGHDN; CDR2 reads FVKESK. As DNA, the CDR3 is TGTGCCAGCAGCCCGCCAGGGCATTCCTCCGACGAGCAGTACTTC. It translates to CASSPPGHSSDEQYF.

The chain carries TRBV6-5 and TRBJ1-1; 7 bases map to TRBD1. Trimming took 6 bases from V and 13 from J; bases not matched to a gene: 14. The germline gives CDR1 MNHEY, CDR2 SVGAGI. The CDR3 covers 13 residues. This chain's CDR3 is CASRQLLAGGDFF. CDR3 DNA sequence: TGTGCCAGCAGACAACTCCTGGCAGGGGGAGATTTCTTT.